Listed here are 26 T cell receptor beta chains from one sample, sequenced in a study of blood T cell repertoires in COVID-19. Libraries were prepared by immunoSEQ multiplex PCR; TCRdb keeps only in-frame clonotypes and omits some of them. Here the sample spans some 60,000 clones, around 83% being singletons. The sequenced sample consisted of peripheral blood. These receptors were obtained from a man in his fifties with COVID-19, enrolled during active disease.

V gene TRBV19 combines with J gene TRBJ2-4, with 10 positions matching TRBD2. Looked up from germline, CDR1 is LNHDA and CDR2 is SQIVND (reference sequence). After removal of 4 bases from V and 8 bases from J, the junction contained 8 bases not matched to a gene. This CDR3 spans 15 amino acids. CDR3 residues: CASSRASGRIDIQYF. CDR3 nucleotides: TGTGCCAGTAGTAGGGCTAGCGGGAGAATCGACATTCAGTACTTC.

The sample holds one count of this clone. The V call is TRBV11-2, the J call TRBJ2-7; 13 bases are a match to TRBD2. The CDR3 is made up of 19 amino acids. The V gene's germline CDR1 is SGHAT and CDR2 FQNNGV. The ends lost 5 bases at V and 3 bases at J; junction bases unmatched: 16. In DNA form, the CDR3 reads TGTGCCAGCAGCCCGCAACTAGCGGGAGGGCTGATGGGGGGCTACGAGCAGTACTTC. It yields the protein CASSPQLAGGLMGGYEQYF. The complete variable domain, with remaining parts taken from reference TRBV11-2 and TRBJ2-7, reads EAGVAQSPRYKIIEKRQSVAFWCNPISGHATLYWYQQILGQGPKLLIQFQNNGVVDDSQLPKDRFSAERLKGVDSTLKIQPAKLEDSAVYLCASSPQLAGGLMGGYEQYFGPGTRLTVT.

The CDR3 sequence: CASSYTRLSGRSRDWGTGELFF. The CDR3 DNA reads as TGTGCCAGCAGTTACACTAGGCTTAGCGGGAGGTCTAGAGATTGGGGCACCGGGGAGCTGTTTTTT. The rearrangement uses TRBV28 and TRBJ2-2; 10 nucleotides align to TRBD2. After removal of 4 bases from V and 4 bases from J, the junction contained 24 bases not matched to a gene. The CDR3 runs 22 residues. Germline lookup yields CDR1 MDHEN and CDR2 SYDVKM.

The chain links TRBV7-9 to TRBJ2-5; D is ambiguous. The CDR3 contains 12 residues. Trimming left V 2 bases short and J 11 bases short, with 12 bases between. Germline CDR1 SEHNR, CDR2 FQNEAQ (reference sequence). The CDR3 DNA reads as TGTGCCAGCAGCTTAATATACGAGAGGCAGTACTTC. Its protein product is CASSLIYERQYF.

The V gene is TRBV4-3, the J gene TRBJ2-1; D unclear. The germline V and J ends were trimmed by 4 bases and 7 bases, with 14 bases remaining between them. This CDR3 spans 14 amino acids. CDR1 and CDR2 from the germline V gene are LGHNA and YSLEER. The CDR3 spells CASSPVIASNEQFF. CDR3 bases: TGCGCCAGCAGCCCCGTTATAGCTTCAAATGAGCAGTTCTTC.

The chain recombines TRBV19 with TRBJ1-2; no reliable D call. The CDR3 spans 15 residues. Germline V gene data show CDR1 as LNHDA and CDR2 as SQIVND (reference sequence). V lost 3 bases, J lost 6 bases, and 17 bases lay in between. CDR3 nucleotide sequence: TGTGCCAGTAGTATCTTCGCCCCGGACTTAGATGGCTACACCTTC. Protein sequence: CASSIFAPDLDGYTF.

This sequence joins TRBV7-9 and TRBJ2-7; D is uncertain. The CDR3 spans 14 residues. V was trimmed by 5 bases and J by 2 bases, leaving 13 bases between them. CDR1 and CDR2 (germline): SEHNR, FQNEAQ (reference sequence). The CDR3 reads CASSRSTSTYEQYF. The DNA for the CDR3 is TGTGCCAGCAGCCGATCGACAAGTACCTACGAGCAGTACTTC. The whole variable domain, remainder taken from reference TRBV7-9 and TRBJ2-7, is DTGVSQNPRHKITKRGQNVTFRCDPISEHNRLYWYRQTLGQGPEFLTYFQNEAQLEKSRLLSDRFSAERPKGSFSTLEIQRTEQGDSAMYLCASSRSTSTYEQYFGPGTRLTVT.

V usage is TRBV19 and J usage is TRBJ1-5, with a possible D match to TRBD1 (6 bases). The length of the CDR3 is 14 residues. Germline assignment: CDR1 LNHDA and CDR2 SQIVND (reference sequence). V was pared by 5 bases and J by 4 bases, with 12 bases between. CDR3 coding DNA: TGTGCCAGTAGTGATAACAGGGCAAATCAGCCCCAGCATTTT. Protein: CASSDNRANQPQHF.

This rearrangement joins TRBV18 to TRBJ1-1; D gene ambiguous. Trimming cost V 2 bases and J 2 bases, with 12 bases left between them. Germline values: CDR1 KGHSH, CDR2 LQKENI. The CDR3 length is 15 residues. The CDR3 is CASSPWITDNTEAFF. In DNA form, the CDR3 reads TGTGCCAGCTCACCATGGATAACAGACAACACTGAAGCTTTCTTT.

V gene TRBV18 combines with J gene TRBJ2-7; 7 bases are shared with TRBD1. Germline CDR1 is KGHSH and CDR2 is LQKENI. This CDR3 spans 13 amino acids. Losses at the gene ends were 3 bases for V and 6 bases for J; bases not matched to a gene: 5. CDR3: CASSPGQTLEQYF. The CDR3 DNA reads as TGTGCCAGCTCACCGGGACAGACCCTCGAGCAGTACTTC.

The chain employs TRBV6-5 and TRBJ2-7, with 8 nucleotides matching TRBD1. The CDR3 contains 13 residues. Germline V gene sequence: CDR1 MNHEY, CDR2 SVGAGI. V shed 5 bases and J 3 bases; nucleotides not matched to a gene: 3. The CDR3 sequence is CASSRGQGYEQYF. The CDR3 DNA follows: TGTGCCAGCAGTCGCGGACAGGGCTACGAGCAGTACTTC.

The CDR3, as DNA: TGTGCCTGGAGTCCTCCCCGTCCGGGGGGCCAAGAGACCCAGTACTTC. Translation: CAWSPPRPGGQETQYF. The V and J genes are TRBV30 and TRBJ2-5; 7 positions match TRBD2. V shed 2 bases and J 1 base; nucleotides not matched to a gene: 10. Per germline, CDR1 GTSNPN and CDR2 SVGIG (reference sequence). This CDR3 contains 16 residues.

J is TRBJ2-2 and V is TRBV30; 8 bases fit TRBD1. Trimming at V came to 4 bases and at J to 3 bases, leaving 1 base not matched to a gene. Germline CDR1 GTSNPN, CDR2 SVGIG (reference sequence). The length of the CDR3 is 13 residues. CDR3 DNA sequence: TGTGCCTGGAACAGGGGGGACACCGGGGAGCTGTTTTTT. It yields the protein CAWNRGDTGELFF.

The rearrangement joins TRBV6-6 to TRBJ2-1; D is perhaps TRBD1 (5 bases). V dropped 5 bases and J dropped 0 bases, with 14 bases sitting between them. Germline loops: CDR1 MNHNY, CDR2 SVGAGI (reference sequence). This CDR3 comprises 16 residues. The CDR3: CASSKEGVNSYNEQFF. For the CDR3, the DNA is TGTGCCAGCAGTAAGGAAGGGGTCAACTCCTACAATGAGCAGTTCTTC.

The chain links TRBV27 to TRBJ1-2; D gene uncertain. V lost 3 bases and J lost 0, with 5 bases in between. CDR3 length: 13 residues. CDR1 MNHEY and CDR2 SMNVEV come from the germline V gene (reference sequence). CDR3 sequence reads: CASSLGANYGYTF. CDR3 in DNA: TGTGCCAGCAGTTTGGGAGCTAACTATGGCTACACCTTC.

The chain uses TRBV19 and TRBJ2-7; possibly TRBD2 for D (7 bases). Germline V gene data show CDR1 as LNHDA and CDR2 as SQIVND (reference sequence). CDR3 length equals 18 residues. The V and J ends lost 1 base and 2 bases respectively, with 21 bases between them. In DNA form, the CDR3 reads TGTGCCAGTAGTATAGGCCTTGGGGGCGCGGGAGAGACCTACGAGCAGTACTTC. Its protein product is CASSIGLGGAGETYEQYF.

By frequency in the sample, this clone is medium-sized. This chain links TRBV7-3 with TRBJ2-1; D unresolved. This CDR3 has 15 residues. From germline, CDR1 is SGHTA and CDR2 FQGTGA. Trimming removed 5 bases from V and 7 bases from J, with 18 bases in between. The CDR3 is CASSTSPTLGNEQFF. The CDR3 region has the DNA TGTGCCAGCAGCACAAGTCCGACTCTCGGGAATGAGCAGTTCTTC.

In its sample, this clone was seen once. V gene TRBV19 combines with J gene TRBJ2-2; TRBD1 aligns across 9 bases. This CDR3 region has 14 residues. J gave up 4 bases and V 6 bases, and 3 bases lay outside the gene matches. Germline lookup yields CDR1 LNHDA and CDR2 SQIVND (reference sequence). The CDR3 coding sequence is TGTGCCAGTAGGGGACAGGGATTCACCGGGGAGCTGTTTTTT. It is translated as CASRGQGFTGELFF.

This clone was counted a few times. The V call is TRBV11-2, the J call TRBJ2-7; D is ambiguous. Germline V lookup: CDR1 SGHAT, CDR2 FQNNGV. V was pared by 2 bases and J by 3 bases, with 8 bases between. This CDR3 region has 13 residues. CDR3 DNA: TGTGCCAGCAGCTTACAGGCCGTCTACGAGCAGTACTTC. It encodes CASSLQAVYEQYF.

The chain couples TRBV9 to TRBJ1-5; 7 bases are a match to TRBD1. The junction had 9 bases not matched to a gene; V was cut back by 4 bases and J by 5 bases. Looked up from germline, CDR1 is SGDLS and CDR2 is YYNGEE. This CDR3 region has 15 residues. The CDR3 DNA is TGTGCCAGCAGCCCCCGGACAGGTGACCATCAGCCCCAGCATTTT. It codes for CASSPRTGDHQPQHF.

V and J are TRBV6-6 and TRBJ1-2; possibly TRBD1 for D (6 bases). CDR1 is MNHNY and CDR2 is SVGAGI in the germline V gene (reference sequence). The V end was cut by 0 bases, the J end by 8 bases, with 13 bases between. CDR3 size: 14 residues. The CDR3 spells CASSYSGQDSGYTF. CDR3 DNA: TGTGCCAGCAGTTACTCAGGGCAGGACAGCGGCTACACCTTC.

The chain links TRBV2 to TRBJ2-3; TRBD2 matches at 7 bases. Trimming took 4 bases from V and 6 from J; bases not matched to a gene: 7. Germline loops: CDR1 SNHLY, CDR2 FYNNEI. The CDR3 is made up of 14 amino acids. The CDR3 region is CASSAGMRGDTQYF. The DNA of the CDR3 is TGTGCCAGCAGTGCGGGGATGCGGGGGGATACGCAGTATTTT.

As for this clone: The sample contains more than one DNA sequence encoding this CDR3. The CDR3 region is CASSLSRGREQYF. The CDR3 region has the DNA TGTGCCAGCAGTTTATCTCGGGGGAGGGAGCAGTACTTC. The genes are TRBV27 and TRBJ2-7, with a tentative D call TRBD2 (6 bases). The CDR3 covers 13 residues. V lost 0 bases and J lost 7, with 10 bases in between. CDR1 and CDR2 from the germline V gene are MNHEY and SMNVEV (reference sequence).

The CDR3 sequence is CSVDGAGGYGYTF. As DNA, the CDR3 is TGCAGCGTTGATGGAGCAGGGGGCTATGGCTACACCTTC. The chain recombines TRBV29-1 with TRBJ1-2; TRBD1 aligns across 7 bases. Losses at the gene ends were 3 bases for V and 4 bases for J; bases not matched to a gene: 5. This CDR3 has 13 amino acids. Germline V gives CDR1 SQVTM, CDR2 ANQGSEA.

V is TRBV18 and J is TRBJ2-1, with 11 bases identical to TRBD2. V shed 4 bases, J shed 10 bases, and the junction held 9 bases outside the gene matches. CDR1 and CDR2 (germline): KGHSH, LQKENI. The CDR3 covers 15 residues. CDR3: CASSLAGGPSDEQFF. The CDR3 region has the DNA TGTGCCAGCTCACTAGCGGGAGGGCCAAGTGACGAGCAGTTCTTC.

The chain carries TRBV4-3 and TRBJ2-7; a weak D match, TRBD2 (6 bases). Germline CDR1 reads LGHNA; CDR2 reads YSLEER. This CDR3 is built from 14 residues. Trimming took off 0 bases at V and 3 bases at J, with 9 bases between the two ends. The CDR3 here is CASSQDRRDYEQYF. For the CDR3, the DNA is TGCGCCAGCAGCCAAGACCGGCGGGACTACGAGCAGTACTTC.